The rows below give T cell receptor beta chains drawn from one sample of a study of post-analysis software for immune sequencing data. In TCRdb, the PCR reads were re-called with MiXCR into one record per CDR3 protein. The data show 650,000 to 850,000 distinct CDR3 sequences, approximately 57% seen once. Sequenced sample: blood. All receptors derive from a girl aged 10-17 years with multiple sclerosis. The CDR3 runs from the conserved cysteine through the conserved F or W. D genes are given only for firm matches. Part of the rows lack a size; the others show once, few, many or a class for expanded clones.

abundance	d_gene	len	v_gene	j_gene	CDR3aa	CDR3nt
once	NA	15	TRBV5-1	TRBJ2-4	CASSPMGGATNIQYF	TGCGCCAGCAGCCCGATGGGGGGCGCGACGAACATTCAGTACTTC
few	TRBD2	14	TRBV5-1	TRBJ2-7	CASSLVAGFYEQYF	TGCGCCAGCAGCTTGGTAGCGGGATTCTACGAGCAGTACTTC
NA	TRBD1	20	TRBV28	TRBJ1-5	CASSFFDRRGRRYSNQPQHF	TGTGCCAGCAGCTTCTTCGATCGCAGGGGGCGAAGATATAGCAATCAGCCCCAGCATTTT
NA	NA	15	TRBV3-1	TRBJ1-1	CASSQDNRMNTEAFF	TGTGCCAGCAGCCAAGATAACAGAATGAACACTGAAGCTTTCTTT
NA	NA	14	TRBV29-1	TRBJ2-5	CSVSSDLDNQPQYF	TGCAGCGTTTCTTCGGACTTGGACAATCAGCCCCAGTACTTC
NA	NA	13	TRBV20-1	TRBJ1-4	CSARGAGREKLFF	TGCAGTGCTAGAGGGGCCGGGCGTGAAAAACTGTTTTTT
NA	NA	16	TRBV5-5	TRBJ2-5	CASSLFVIRQQETQYF	TGTGCCAGCAGCTTGTTTGTTATCCGACAGCAAGAGACCCAGTACTTC
few	NA	14	TRBV5-1	TRBJ2-3	CASSLLEVRDTQYF	TGCGCCAGCAGCTTGCTGGAGGTGAGAGATACGCAGTATTTT
NA	TRBD2	14	TRBV20-1	TRBJ2-3	CSASYGRGADTQYF	TGCAGTGCTAGTTACGGGAGGGGCGCAGATACGCAGTATTTT
NA	NA	11	TRBV29-1	TRBJ2-7	CSVIGTYEQYF	TGCAGCGTCATTGGGACCTACGAGCAGTACTTC
few	NA	13	TRBV29-1	TRBJ1-4	CSVQTLRDEKLFF	TGCAGCGTTCAGACACTTCGGGATGAAAAACTGTTTTTT